The sequence of this T cell receptor beta chain was determined in a study of blood T cell repertoires in COVID-19. Study in general: The study drew acute and convalescent COVID-19 samples from the United States, Italy and Spain. Sources were T cells, B-cell-depleted T cells, or PBMCs; the material itself was cDNA or gDNA.

The authors' processing: Using reference gene primer amplification, nucleated cell counts were estimated. Clones were read by immunoSEQ multiplex PCR, and TCRdb kept only the in-frame ones, dropping some. Clone size and the V and J calls come from that table; the DNA yielded D and trimming. The table records hundreds of thousands of clones, about 90% of them present only once. The CDR3 has 16 amino acids. The V segment lost 2 bases and the J segment 6 bases; nucleotides outside the gene matches: 5. Germline values: CDR1 MNHEY, CDR2 SMNVEV (reference sequence). The clonotype originates from a man aged 35 to 55 with acute or convalescent COVID-19. V gene TRBV27 combines with J gene TRBJ2-1; 12 bases fit TRBD2. The sample consisted of peripheral blood. CDR3 sequence (DNA): TGTGCCAGCAGTTTAACTAGCGGGGGGTGGGCCAATGAGCAGTTCTTC. Protein: CASSLTSGGWANEQFF.